The 5 T cell receptor beta chains presented below share a single source sample, sequenced in a study of human T cells and chemical hapten exposure. Time point noted: pre-sensitization, week 0. Treatment meaning: therapeutic diphenylcyclopropenone sensitization with weekly scalp DPC. TCRdb re-called the RACE reads through MiXCR, storing one row per CDR3 protein. The repertoire holds 350,000 to 400,000 distinct CDR3 sequences, with roughly 4.6% as singletons. The specimen was whole blood, collected in connection with sensitization to the hapten diphenylcyclopropenone (DPC). The receptors here all came from a woman aged 45-65 years with alopecia areata. Some clones in this sample may be carry-over from other donors' samples.

This clonotype appeared many times. The chain recombines TRBV3-1 with TRBJ2-2, with 7 nucleotides matching TRBD1. Germline V CDR1 and CDR2: LGHDT, YNNKEL (reference sequence). Trimming removed 5 bases from V and 4 bases from J; junction bases left unmatched: 13. The CDR3 runs to 17 residues. Written as DNA, the CDR3 is TGTGCCAGCAGCGAGATTCCCGGGACAGAACTCACCGGGGAGCTGTTTTTT. Encoded protein: CASSEIPGTELTGELFF.

The sample holds many counts of this clonotype. V is TRBV9 and J is TRBJ2-1, with D unresolved. The CDR3 extends over 14 amino acids. V lost 0 bases and J 3 bases, leaving 7 bases between the germline ends. Germline V gene data show CDR1 as SGDLS and CDR2 as YYNGEE. CDR3 region: CASSVEVSYNEQFF. For the CDR3, the DNA is TGTGCCAGCAGCGTAGAAGTAAGCTACAATGAGCAGTTCTTC.

This clonotype was observed a handful of times. The chain joins TRBV6-1 to TRBJ2-5; D gene unclear. Trimming removed 1 base from V and 14 bases from J, with 8 bases in between. Germline CDR1 and CDR2: MNHNS and SASEGT. The CDR3 runs 10 residues. CDR3 sequence: CASSEVDVYF. The CDR3 nucleotides read TGTGCCAGCAGTGAAGTTGACGTCTACTTC.

This rearrangement joins TRBV6-6 to TRBJ1-6; D is unresolved. V was trimmed by 3 bases and J by 6 bases, leaving 0 bases between them. Germline CDR1 and CDR2: MNHNY and SVGAGI (reference sequence). The CDR3 runs to 11 residues. CDR3 coding DNA: TGTGCCAGCAGTTATAATTCACCCCTCCACTTT. Its translation: CASSYNSPLHF.

The rearrangement uses TRBV6-1 and TRBJ1-1; tentatively, D is TRBD1 (6 bases). CDR1 MNHNS and CDR2 SASEGT come from the germline V gene. The CDR3 covers 13 residues. V shed 2 bases and J shed 8 bases, with 12 bases lying between them. The CDR3 DNA reads TGTGCCAGCAGTGAACGGGTTGACAGGGAAGCTTTCTTT. It yields the protein CASSERVDREAFF.